This paragraph reports one T cell receptor (beta chain). This sample stems from a study of cytotoxic CD8 clonotypes in ibrutinib-treated CLL. The germline V gene encodes CDR1 SGHDT and CDR2 YYEEEE. This CDR3 region has 16 residues. The junction had 11 bases not matched to a gene; V was cut back by 4 bases and J by 3 bases. Clones were read by immunoSEQ multiplex PCR, and TCRdb kept only the in-frame ones, dropping some. The sample consists of some 300,000 clones, around four fifths of them appearing once. Sequencing used PBMCs, obtained before ibrutinib treatment. The source is a human donor with chronic lymphocytic leukemia. The chain links TRBV5-6 to TRBJ2-7, with 9 bases that match TRBD1. CDR3 amino acids: CASSRAGTGILYEQYF. CDR3 nucleotides: TGTGCCAGCAGCAGAGCCGGGACAGGGATTCTCTACGAGCAGTACTTC.